These T cell receptor beta chains were read from a single sample in a study of breast tumors, draining lymph nodes, adjacent tissues. TCRdb redid the calling of the multiplex PCR reads with MiXCR, one entry per CDR3 protein. In the table there are tens of thousands of distinct CDR3 sequences, roughly 63% of which are singletons. Source material: breast tumor tissue. The origin of the receptors is a female donor with breast cancer. Some clones in this sample may be carry-over from other donors' samples. Both conserved end residues are part of each CDR3. The D gene is left open where the match is weak. Clone size is given for some rows only: seen once, a few or many times, or a class if the clone is expanded.

CDR3 DNA,CDR3 protein,V gene,clone size,J gene,D gene
TGTGCCAGCAGTGGCCGGACTAGCGGGGGGGCCAGGAATGAGCAGTTCTTC,CASSGRTSGGARNEQFF,TRBV27,many,TRBJ2-1,TRBD2
TGTGCCAGCAGCTTAAGGGGAAAAGACACAGATACGCAGTATTTT,CASSLRGKDTDTQYF,TRBV7-2,-,TRBJ2-3,-
TGTGCCACCAGCAACTCACCTAGCGGAAAGCTCTACGAGCAGTACTTC,CATSNSPSGKLYEQYF,TRBV15,-,TRBJ2-7,TRBD2
TGCAGCGTTGGGGACAGCGTTAACTATGGCTACACCTTC,CSVGDSVNYGYTF,TRBV29-1,-,TRBJ1-2,TRBD1
TGCGCCAGCAGCTCAATAGTTGACCCGGGCTACACCTTC,CASSSIVDPGYTF,TRBV5-1,few,TRBJ1-2,-
TGTGCCAGCAGCTTGTCCAGGGGACAGCCCCAGCATTTT,CASSLSRGQPQHF,TRBV7-2,-,TRBJ1-5,-
TGTGCCAGCAGTCAACTACCGTCACCGAGGACGGCGAATCAGCCCCAGCATTTT,CASSQLPSPRTANQPQHF,TRBV6-6,-,TRBJ1-5,-
TGCGCCAGCAGCTCTCCACTAGCTGGCAATGAGCAGTTCTTC,CASSSPLAGNEQFF,TRBV5-1,medium-sized,TRBJ2-1,-
TGTGCCAGCAGTCAGTACTACGAGCAGTACTTC,CASSQYYEQYF,TRBV28,-,TRBJ2-7,-
TGTGCCAGCAATCCACGGGGCTACGAGCAGTACTTC,CASNPRGYEQYF,TRBV2,-,TRBJ2-7,-
TGTGCCACCAGTGATTTTGGGGCTTCCGGGGATACGCAGTATTTT,CATSDFGASGDTQYF,TRBV24-1,-,TRBJ2-3,-
TGCAGCGTAGACGGCGGGACTAGCGGGTACGAGCAGTACTTC,CSVDGGTSGYEQYF,TRBV20-1,-,TRBJ2-7,TRBD2
TGTGCCAGCAGCCACCGGGACGGAGCAATGGATACGCAGTATTTT,CASSHRDGAMDTQYF,TRBV6-1,-,TRBJ2-3,-
TGCAGTGCTAGAGATCTAGGGCGGGAGGGCCGGAACAATGAGCAGTTCTTC,CSARDLGREGRNNEQFF,TRBV20-1,many,TRBJ2-1,TRBD2